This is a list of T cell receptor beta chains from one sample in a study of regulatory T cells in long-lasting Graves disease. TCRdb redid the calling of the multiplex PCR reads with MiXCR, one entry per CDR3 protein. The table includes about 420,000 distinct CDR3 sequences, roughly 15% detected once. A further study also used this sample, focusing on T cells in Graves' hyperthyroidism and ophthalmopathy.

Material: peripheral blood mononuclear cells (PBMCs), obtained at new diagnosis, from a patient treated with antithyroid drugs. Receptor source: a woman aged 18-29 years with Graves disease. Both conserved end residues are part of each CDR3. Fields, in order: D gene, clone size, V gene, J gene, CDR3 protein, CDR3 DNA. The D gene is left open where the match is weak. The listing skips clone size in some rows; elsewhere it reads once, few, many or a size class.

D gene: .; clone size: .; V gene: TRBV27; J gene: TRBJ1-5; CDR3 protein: CASSLRGGLSNQPQHF; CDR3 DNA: TGTGCCAGCAGTTTGAGGGGGGGCCTTAGCAATCAGCCCCAGCATTTT
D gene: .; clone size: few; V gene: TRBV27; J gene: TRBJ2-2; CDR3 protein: CASSFANTGELFF; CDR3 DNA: TGTGCCAGCAGTTTCGCGAACACCGGGGAGCTGTTTTTT
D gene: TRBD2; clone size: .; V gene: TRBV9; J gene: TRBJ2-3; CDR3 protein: CASSIRPTSGSADTQYF; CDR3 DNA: TGTGCCAGCAGCATCCGACCAACTAGCGGGAGTGCAGATACGCAGTATTTT
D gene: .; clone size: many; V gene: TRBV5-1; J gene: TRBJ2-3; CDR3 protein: CASKHQEGDTQYF; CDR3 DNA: TGCGCCAGCAAACATCAGGAGGGAGATACGCAGTATTTT
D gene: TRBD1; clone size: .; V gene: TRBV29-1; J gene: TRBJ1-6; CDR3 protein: CSVATGGNSPLHF; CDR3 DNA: TGCAGCGTAGCGACAGGGGGGAATTCACCCCTCCACTTT
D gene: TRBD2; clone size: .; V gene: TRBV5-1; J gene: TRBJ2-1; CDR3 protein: CASSSRTSGSELGQFF; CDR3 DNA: TGCGCCAGCAGCTCTCGGACTAGCGGGTCCGAATTGGGGCAGTTCTTC
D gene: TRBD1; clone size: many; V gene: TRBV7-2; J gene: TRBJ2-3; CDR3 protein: CASSLDRQGATDTQYF; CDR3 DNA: TGTGCCAGCAGCTTAGATCGCCAGGGGGCTACAGATACGCAGTATTTT
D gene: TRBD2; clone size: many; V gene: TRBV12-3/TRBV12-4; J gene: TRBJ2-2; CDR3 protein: CASSFRSPGLAGPGELFF; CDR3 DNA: TGTGCCAGCAGTTTCCGATCGCCTGGACTAGCGGGACCCGGGGAGCTGTTTTTT
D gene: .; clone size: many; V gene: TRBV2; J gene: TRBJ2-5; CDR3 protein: CASRAPSGETQYF; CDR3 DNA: TGTGCCAGCAGAGCCCCCAGCGGAGAGACCCAGTACTTC
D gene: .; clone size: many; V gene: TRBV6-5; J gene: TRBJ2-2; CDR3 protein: CASSYSWGSLTGELFF; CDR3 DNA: TGTGCCAGCAGTTACTCGTGGGGGTCCCTCACCGGGGAGCTGTTTTTT
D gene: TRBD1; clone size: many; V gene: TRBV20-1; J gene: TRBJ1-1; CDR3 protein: CSARPAGTGNTEAFF; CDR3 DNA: TGCAGTGCTAGACCCGCCGGGACAGGGAACACTGAAGCTTTCTTT
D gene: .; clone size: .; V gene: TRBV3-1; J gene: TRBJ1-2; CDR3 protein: CASSQGSRAGNYGYTF; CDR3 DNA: TGTGCCAGCAGCCAAGGAAGCAGGGCGGGTAACTATGGCTACACCTTC
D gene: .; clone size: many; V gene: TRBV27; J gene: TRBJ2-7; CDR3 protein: CASSLSQGSYEQYF; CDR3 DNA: TGTGCCAGCAGTTTATCTCAAGGTTCCTACGAGCAGTACTTC
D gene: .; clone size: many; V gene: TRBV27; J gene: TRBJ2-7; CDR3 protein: CASSSVGGYEQYF; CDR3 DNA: TGTGCCAGCAGTTCGGTCGGCGGCTACGAGCAGTACTTC
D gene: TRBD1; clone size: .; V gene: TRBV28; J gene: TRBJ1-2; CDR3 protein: CASVDRGYGYTF; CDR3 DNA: TGTGCCAGCGTAGACAGGGGGTATGGCTACACCTTC
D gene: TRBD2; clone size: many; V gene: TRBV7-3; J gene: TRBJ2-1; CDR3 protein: CASSFSGTSGSSEQFF; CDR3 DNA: TGTGCCAGCAGCTTCTCCGGGACTAGCGGGAGCAGTGAGCAGTTCTTC
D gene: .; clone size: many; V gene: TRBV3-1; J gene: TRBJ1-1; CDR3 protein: CASSQYREKRTEAFF; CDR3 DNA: TGTGCCAGCAGCCAATATCGGGAGAAGAGGACTGAAGCTTTCTTT
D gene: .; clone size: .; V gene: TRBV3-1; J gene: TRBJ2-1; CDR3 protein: CASSMLGVQFF; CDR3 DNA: TGTGCCAGCAGCATGTTGGGAGTGCAGTTCTTC
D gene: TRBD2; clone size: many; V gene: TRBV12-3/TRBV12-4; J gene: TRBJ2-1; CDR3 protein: CASSLATSGRGYNEQFF; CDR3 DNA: TGTGCCAGCAGTTTAGCGACTAGCGGGAGGGGATACAATGAGCAGTTCTTC
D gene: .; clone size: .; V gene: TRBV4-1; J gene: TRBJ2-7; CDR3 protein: CASSQTAGTLSGQYF; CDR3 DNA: TGCGCCAGCAGCCAGACCGCGGGGACTTTGAGCGGGCAGTACTTC